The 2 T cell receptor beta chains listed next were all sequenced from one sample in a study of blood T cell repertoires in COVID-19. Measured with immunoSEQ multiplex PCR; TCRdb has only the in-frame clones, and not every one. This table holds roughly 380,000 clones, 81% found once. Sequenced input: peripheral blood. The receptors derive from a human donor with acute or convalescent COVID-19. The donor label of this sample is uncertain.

The DNA for the CDR3 is TGTGCCAGCAACCTTGAGGTGTCACCCCTCCACTTT. Amino acids: CASNLEVSPLHF. The chain uses TRBV6-5 and TRBJ1-6; D not certain. The CDR3 consists of 12 residues. From germline, CDR1 is MNHEY and CDR2 SVGAGI. The germline V and J ends were trimmed by 7 bases and 10 bases, with 11 bases remaining between them.

CDR3 region: CASSLATTNPNYGYTF. The CDR3 DNA reads as TGTGCCAGCAGCTTAGCAACGACAAACCCTAACTATGGCTACACCTTC. The rearrangement links TRBV7-2 to TRBJ1-2; D unclear. The CDR3 runs 16 residues. Germline V gene lookup returns CDR1 SGHTA and CDR2 FQGNSA. The ends were cut back, 0 bases at V and 0 bases at J, with 11 bases in the middle.